This TCR beta chain was captured by sequencing in a study of T cell clones after liver transplantation. Study-wide results and limits: Migration into the graft, not deletion, may explain lost graft donor-reactive T cells.

The table came from immunoSEQ multiplex PCR; TCRdb's copy has only in-frame clones and leaves some out. Counted here are tens of thousands of clones, about 70% occurring once; the ten biggest clones make up 15%. Germline V gene sequence: CDR1 SQVTM, CDR2 ANQGSEA. V lost 5 bases, J lost 7 bases, and 8 bases stayed unmatched. The CDR3 runs to 14 residues. Details on this clone: Antigen: not known.

The receptor comes from a human donor who received a liver transplant. The V gene is TRBV29-1, the J gene TRBJ1-5; 10 bases map to TRBD1. Here the sequenced sample was CD4+ T cells from blood, taken before liver transplant. Written as DNA, the CDR3 is TGCAGCGTTATAGGACAGGGGGTTGGACAGCCCCAGCATTTT. Encoded protein: CSVIGQGVGQPQHF.